This entry lists 8 T cell receptor beta chains sequenced from one sample in a study of blood T cell repertoires in COVID-19 (dated by TCRdb to between 2020 and 2021). Libraries came from the immunoSEQ multiplex PCR assay. TCRdb mirrors the immuneACCESS table, restricted to in-frame sequences. Some clones are absent from its copies; in checked studies, under half trace to an unresolved V gene, and the reason for the others is unknown. Within this sample are about 300,000 clones, with roughly 89% of them counted one time only. Clones ranked in the top ten supply approximately 2.9% of the sample. The sample was PBMCs or T cells enriched from blood (not recorded which). The receptors here all came from a woman aged 50 to 60 who had been exposed to COVID-19.

The chain joins TRBV7-2 to TRBJ1-5; possible D gene TRBD1, 5 bases. Germline V lookup: CDR1 SGHTA, CDR2 FQGNSA. V was shortened by 3 bases and J by 7 bases, with 10 bases between the two germline ends. The CDR3 covers 13 residues. CDR3 region: CASSFRVQQPQHF. The CDR3 DNA sequence: TGTGCCAGCAGCTTCAGGGTACAACAGCCCCAGCATTTT.

The sample holds one count of this clone. V gene TRBV21-1 combines with J gene TRBJ1-5; TRBD1, as called in the table, went unchecked against the DNA. TRBV21-1 is a recognized pseudogene. The CDR3 has 18 amino acids. CDR3 bases: TGTGCCAGCAGCAAAGGACAGGGGCTACCATATAGCAATCAGCCCCAGCATTTT. This gives the protein CASSKGQGLPYSNQPQHF.

This clone was seen once. V is TRBV28 and J is TRBJ2-6; D remains ambiguous. Germline CDR1 is MDHEN and CDR2 is SYDVKM. The CDR3 is made up of 13 amino acids. V lost 7 bases to trimming and J lost 0 bases, with 4 bases between them. This CDR3 reads CASTLSGANVLTF. DNA of the CDR3: TGTGCCAGCACTCTCTCTGGGGCCAACGTCCTGACTTTC.

This sequence joins TRBV30 and TRBJ1-6; maybe TRBD1 (5 bases). CDR1 and CDR2 from the germline V gene are GTSNPN and SVGIG (reference sequence). Trimming shortened V by 3 bases and J by 0 bases, and 15 bases separated the two germline ends. CDR3 length equals 17 residues. CDR3 protein: CAWSAGQLSSYNSPLHF. CDR3 DNA: TGTGCCTGGAGCGCCGGACAACTAAGCTCCTATAATTCACCCCTCCACTTT.

V and J are TRBV11-2 and TRBJ2-7; weak D call: TRBD1 (6 bases). This CDR3 contains 13 residues. Germline CDR1 and CDR2: SGHAT and FQNNGV. The germline V and J ends were trimmed by 3 bases and 3 bases, with 9 bases remaining between them. CDR3 in DNA: TGTGCCAGCAGCTTTAGGGGGAGCTACGAGCAGTACTTC. Amino acid sequence: CASSFRGSYEQYF.

V usage is TRBV7-9 and J usage is TRBJ2-2; 11 bases match TRBD2. Looked up from germline, CDR1 is SEHNR and CDR2 is FQNEAQ (reference sequence). This CDR3 comprises 17 residues. J lost 2 bases, V lost 2 bases, and 4 bases had no gene match. Here the CDR3 reads CASSLQLAGENTGELFF. Written as DNA, the CDR3 is TGTGCCAGCAGCTTACAACTAGCGGGGGAAAACACCGGGGAGCTGTTTTTT.

The genes are TRBV6-4 and TRBJ2-7; D is uncertain. The CDR3 is 14 amino acids. The germline V gene has CDR1 MRHNA and CDR2 SNTAGT. V lost 10 bases and J lost 0, with 16 bases in between. The CDR3, as DNA: TGTGCCACCTCGAGAGACCCGGGCTCCTACGAGCAGTACTTC. This gives the protein CATSRDPGSYEQYF.

The chain links TRBV4-2 to TRBJ2-2; weak D call: TRBD1 (5 bases). The CDR3 has 17 amino acids. V lost 3 bases and J lost 3, with 17 bases in between. Germline CDR1 is LGHNA and CDR2 is YNFKEQ. The CDR3 nucleotides read TGTGCCAGCAGCCAGGCAGGAAGGGGTTTTGACACCGGGGAGCTGTTTTTT. It translates to CASSQAGRGFDTGELFF.